This TCR beta chain stems from a study of neoadjuvant anti-PD-1 for oral cavity cancer. The study's findings and limits: After neoadjuvant nivolumab, PBMC T cell clonality was significantly higher in non-responders than responders.

In regard to this clone: Its antigen is unidentified.

The assay was immunoSEQ multiplex PCR, and TCRdb's table has in-frame clones only and misses some. The data contain approximately 17,000 clones, 55% to 75% of them singletons. CDR1 and CDR2 (germline): SGHRS, YFSETQ. This CDR3 contains 14 residues. V dropped 1 base and J dropped 2 bases, with 8 bases sitting between them. This clonotype was obtained from a person between 40 and 85 years old with oral cavity squamous cell carcinoma. Source: PBMCs, taken before nivolumab (anti-PD-1) treatment. The rearrangement joins TRBV5-1 to TRBJ2-3; D not certain. CDR3 sequence (DNA): TGCGCCAGCAGCTTGCTTACTGACACAGATACGCAGTATTTT. Translation: CASSLLTDTDTQYF.